This T cell receptor beta chain came from a study of regulatory T cells in long-lasting Graves disease (dated by TCRdb to the early 2020s). About the full investigation: This study used TCR sequencing and RNA sequencing of peripheral blood to compare persistent Graves' disease patients against newly diagnosed Graves' disease patients. TCR sequencing covered roughly 13 persistent and 20 or so newly diagnosed Graves' disease patients, around 35 samples in total. The study took place in China and was registered as a clinical trial.

To note about this clonotype: Its binding antigen is unknown. No base-level quality is on record; no much larger clone is a single base apart.

The CDR3 measures 13 amino acids from cysteine to phenylalanine. Only CDR3 DNA is held: 39 bases, read in frame from base 1. The V and J ends are trimmed by 5 bases and 6 bases, leaving 13 bases between them. TCRdb reworked the public reads: Q25 trimming with fastp, MiXCR clone assembly, productive beta chains retained. Here each entry gathers all rows of one CDR3 protein and keeps the most common genes and DNA. The sample table shows approximately 500 distinct CDR3 sequences, and 75% to 80% are seen once. The ten largest account for 7.5% to 9.5% of the sample. For both TCR sequencing and RNA sequencing, RNA was extracted from PBMCs in TRIzol. The diagnosis of Graves' disease was made according to American Thyroid Association guidelines. The patients came from an endocrinology department in Xi'an, China. Each patient gave approximately 9 milliliters of peripheral blood, collected in an EDTA anticoagulant tube. PBMCs were isolated by Ficoll Paque Plus density gradient separation without further T cell sorting. An Agilent 2100 Bioanalyzer and agarose gel were used to check RNA quality, and a NanoDrop 2000 was used to measure RNA concentration.

On the study overall, not on this receptor specifically: Preferential use of TRBV28, TRBJ1-2 and TRBJ2-5 was observed in persistent disease, whereas TRBV20-1 and TRBJ2-1 were favored in newly diagnosed disease. Only peripheral blood was studied, because thyroid tissue, the primary lesion, was inaccessible. Persistent patients shared more public clonotypes among themselves (around 2,500) than newly diagnosed patients did (about 1,000). The authors noted that the small sample size was a limitation that may lower accuracy. Compared with newly diagnosed patients, patients with persistent Graves' disease had lower TCR Shannon entropy and fewer highly expanded clones, which suggests clonal expansion.

The rearrangement joined TRBV12-3 or TRBV12-4 to TRBJ1-2; there is no confident call for the D gene. The TCR was taken from a woman between 25 and 40 years old with Graves disease. Donor details come from another sample of the same person, matched by shared clones. Specimen: peripheral blood mononuclear cells (PBMCs), collected with antithyroid drug treatment, in newly diagnosed or persistent Graves disease (not recorded which). The CDR3 corresponds to CASSPRHKDGYTF. Read as DNA, the sequence is TGTGCCAGCAGTCCCCGACACAAGGATGGCTACACCTTC.